This is a list of T cell receptor beta chains from one sample in a study of long-term antiretroviral therapy in people with HIV. Measured with immunoSEQ multiplex PCR; TCRdb has only the in-frame clones, and not every one. The sample comprises approximately 24,000 clones, roughly 80% of which are singletons, and 5.5% rests with the top ten. This specimen was unsorted PBMCs, taken 1.1 years before starting antiretroviral therapy. These receptors were collected from a woman in her 30s with HIV. Each CDR3 is given without its conserved first and last residue. The order of the fields is J gene, D gene, V gene, CDR3 protein. The D gene is left open where the match is weak.

>TRBJ1-5|TRBD1|TRBV6-5
ASSPRGTVNQPQH
>TRBJ1-1|.|TRBV7-2
ASSFPETEAF
>TRBJ1-4|TRBD1|TRBV13
ASSLARQGNEKLF
>TRBJ1-5|TRBD1|TRBV12-5
ASGLYLGTGVNQPQH
>TRBJ2-5|.|TRBV6-1
AKQGGGIAETQY
>TRBJ2-1|.|TRBV2
ASSDGGEQF
>TRBJ1-2|TRBD1|TRBV5-6
ASSYRQGFKGYT
>TRBJ2-2|.|TRBV5-1
ASSPGLTGEIGELF
>TRBJ2-1|.|TRBV7-9
ASSPPRGNEQF
>TRBJ1-1|TRBD1|TRBV5-6
ASSGTGPGAF
>TRBJ2-2|.|TRBV19
ASSNLMGSRKTGELF
>TRBJ2-1|.|TRBV5-1
ASSWGAGGLGNEQF
>TRBJ2-5|.|TRBV5-1
ASSRTGTAQETQY
>TRBJ2-1|.|TRBV12-5
ASGLDSQVYNEQF
>TRBJ1-2|.|TRBV7-3
ASSLNGRVEEGYT
>TRBJ2-6|.|TRBV19
ASIGLPTGANVLT
>TRBJ1-5|.|TRBV18
ASSLGAGENQPQH
>TRBJ2-2|.|TRBV9
ASSANPNTGELF
>TRBJ2-3|.|TRBV6-5
ASSLIRSTSDTQY
>TRBJ1-1|.|TRBV7-6
ASSLEWSMNTEAF
>TRBJ1-2|.|TRBV10-2
ASSFVRADQVSYGYT
>TRBJ2-7|TRBD2|TRBV29-1
SGGVVAGNSYEQY
>TRBJ2-5|TRBD1|TRBV5-5
ASSRDRKETQY
>TRBJ2-6|.|TRBV10-3
AISQFTGANVLT
>TRBJ1-3|TRBD1|TRBV5-1
ASSLELQGASTGNTIY
>TRBJ2-6|.|TRBV5-1
ASASGISSGANVLT
>TRBJ2-2|.|TRBV2
ATKNLPANTGELF
>TRBJ2-3|TRBD2|TRBV4-1
ASSQPGLAGYTDTQY
>TRBJ2-7|.|TRBV19
ASSAGYPTYEQY
>TRBJ1-1|.|TRBV7-9
ASSLDGGNTEAF
>TRBJ2-5|TRBD2|TRBV4-1
ASSQGGGRETQY
>TRBJ2-2|.|TRBV5-5
ASSLVAITGELF
>TRBJ2-1|TRBD1|TRBV5-6
ASSSARDRGRRNEQF
>TRBJ2-7|TRBD2|TRBV11-2
ASSLWRGADSYEQY
>TRBJ1-1|.|TRBV7-8
ASSLRGLNTEAF
>TRBJ1-1|.|TRBV7-9
ASSWGSMNTEAF